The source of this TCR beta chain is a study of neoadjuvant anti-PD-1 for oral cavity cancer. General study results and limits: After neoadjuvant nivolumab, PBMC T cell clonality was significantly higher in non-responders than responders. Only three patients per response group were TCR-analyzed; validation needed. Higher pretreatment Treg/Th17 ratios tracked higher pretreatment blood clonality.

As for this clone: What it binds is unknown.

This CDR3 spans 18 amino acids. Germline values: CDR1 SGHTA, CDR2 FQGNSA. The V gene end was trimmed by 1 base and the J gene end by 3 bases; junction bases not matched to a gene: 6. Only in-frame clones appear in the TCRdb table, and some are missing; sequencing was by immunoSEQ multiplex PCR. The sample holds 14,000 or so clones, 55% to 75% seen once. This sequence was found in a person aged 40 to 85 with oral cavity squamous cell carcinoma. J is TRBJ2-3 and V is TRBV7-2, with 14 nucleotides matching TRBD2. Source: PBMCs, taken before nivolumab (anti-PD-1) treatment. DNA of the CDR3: TGTGCCAGCAGCTTAGTGGACAGACTAGCGGGAGGGACAGATACGCAGTATTTT. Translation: CASSLVDRLAGGTDTQYF.